The 29 T cell receptor beta chains below all came from one sample that was sequenced in a study of blood T cell repertoires in COVID-19. TCRdb's table, derived via immunoSEQ multiplex PCR, lists solely in-frame clones and lacks some. Of 140,000 to 150,000 clones in the sample, 84% were seen once. Sequenced sample: PBMCs or T cells enriched from blood (not recorded which). All receptors come from a woman between 50 and 59 years old who had been exposed to COVID-19.

Details on this clone: At one of its ends the junction is not consistent with the germline gene, which may arise from a read error. CDR3 DNA sequence: TGTGCCAGCACCTTATGGGCAGGGGGACGAGAAAAACTGTTTTTT. This gives the protein CASTLWAGGREKLFF. The V gene is TRBV11-2, the J gene TRBJ1-4, with 7 nucleotides matching TRBD1. This CDR3 comprises 15 residues. Germline CDR1 SGHAT, CDR2 FQNNGV. The full variable domain, in which reference TRBV11-2 and TRBJ1-4 provide the parts outside the CDR3, is EAGVAQSPRYKIIEKRQSVAFWCNPISGHATLYWYQQILGQGPKLLIQFQNNGVVDDSQLPKDRFSAERLKGVDSTLKIQPAKLEDSAVYLCASTLWAGGREKLFFGSGTQLSVL.

Here the CDR3 reads CASSLGLALTNEKLFF. The DNA for the CDR3 is TGTGCCAGCAGCTTAGGTCTAGCGCTAACTAATGAAAAACTGTTTTTT. The chain uses TRBV7-9 and TRBJ1-4; D call uncertain. The germline V gene has CDR1 SEHNR and CDR2 FQNEAQ (reference sequence). This CDR3 has 16 amino acids. V shed 1 base and J shed 1 base, with 10 bases lying between them.

The rearrangement links TRBV19 to TRBJ1-2, with a weak D call TRBD1 (6 bases). Trimming stripped 6 bases from V and 3 bases from J, with 8 bases between. The germline CDR1 and CDR2 sequences are LNHDA and SQIVND (reference sequence). This CDR3 region has 12 residues. In nucleotides, the CDR3 is TGTGCCAGTAGACAGGGTTACTATGGCTACACCTTC. It is translated as CASRQGYYGYTF. The full variable domain, completed using reference TRBV19 and TRBJ1-2, is DGGITQSPKYLFRKEGQNVTLSCEQNLNHDAMYWYRQDPGQGLRLIYYSQIVNDFQKGDIAEGYSVSREKKESFPLTVTSAQKNPTAFYLCASRQGYYGYTFGSGTRLTVV.

V usage is TRBV27 and J usage is TRBJ2-2, with D unclear. The V end lost 2 bases, the J end lost 0 bases, and 13 bases lay between the germline ends. Looked up from germline, CDR1 is MNHEY and CDR2 is SMNVEV (reference sequence). The CDR3 is made up of 17 amino acids. CDR3 in amino acids: CASSLQALSANTGELFF. As DNA, the CDR3 is TGTGCCAGCAGTTTACAGGCTCTGTCGGCGAACACCGGGGAGCTGTTTTTT.

The gene calls are TRBV3-1 (or the pseudogene TRBV3-2) and TRBJ1-2; a possible D gene is TRBD1 (6 bases). This CDR3 has 13 amino acids. V lost 5 bases, J lost 4 bases, and 11 bases lay in between. Germline values: CDR1 LGHDT, CDR2 YNNKEL (reference sequence). The CDR3 sequence is CASSSGTIYGYTF. The CDR3 region has the DNA TGTGCCAGCAGCAGCGGGACAATCTATGGCTACACCTTC.

V and J are TRBV6-1 and TRBJ2-1; D remains ambiguous. The CDR3 loop spans 15 amino acids. Trimming shortened V by 3 bases and J by 9 bases, and 18 bases separated the two germline ends. Germline values: CDR1 MNHNS, CDR2 SASEGT. CDR3: CASSDLALREVEQFF. Written as DNA, the CDR3 is TGTGCCAGCAGTGATCTGGCCCTGCGCGAGGTTGAGCAGTTCTTC.

The chain combines TRBV10-2 with TRBJ2-7; 8 nucleotides match TRBD2. This CDR3 comprises 17 residues. Germline assignment: CDR1 WSHSY and CDR2 SAAADI. Trimming took 5 bases from V and 4 from J; bases not matched to a gene: 16. In nucleotides, the CDR3 is TGCGCCAGCAGTCTCTCCGAGCGGGAGTTTGGGGTGTACGAGCAGTACTTC. It codes for CASSLSEREFGVYEQYF.

This clone was counted a few times. V is TRBV3-1 (or the pseudogene TRBV3-2) and J is TRBJ2-1, with 10 bases lining up with TRBD2. The V and J ends lost 4 bases and 7 bases, in that order; junction bases with no gene match: 10. CDR1 and CDR2 from the germline V gene are LGHDT and YNNKEL (reference sequence). The CDR3 is 16 residues long. CDR3 DNA: TGTGCCAGCAGCCGGTTTCTAAGCGGGGGGGCTAATGAGCAGTTCTTC. The encoded protein is CASSRFLSGGANEQFF.

This chain joins TRBV28 and TRBJ2-3, with D possibly matching TRBD1 (5 bases). The CDR3 totals 12 residues. V was cut by 3 bases and J by 6 bases, with 7 bases left in between. CDR1 MDHEN and CDR2 SYDVKM come from the germline V gene. This CDR3 is CASSLTADTQYF. CDR3 bases: TGTGCCAGCAGTTTGACAGCGGATACGCAGTATTTT.

The chain couples TRBV5-3 to TRBJ2-7; 8 positions match TRBD1. TRBV5-3 is reported as an ORF; its role is uncertain. The CDR3 runs 13 residues. J gave up 4 bases and V 4 bases, and 4 bases lay outside the gene matches. CDR3 residues: CARSHRQGYEQYF. In nucleotides, the CDR3 is TGTGCCAGAAGCCACCGACAGGGGTACGAGCAGTACTTC.

J is TRBJ2-1 and V is TRBV5-4, with 8 bases matching TRBD2. The V gene end was trimmed by 5 bases and the J gene end by 6 bases; junction bases not matched to a gene: 10. CDR3 length equals 15 residues. Germline values: CDR1 SGHNT, CDR2 YYREEE (reference sequence). The CDR3 DNA reads TGTGCCAGCAGAGATCGGACTAGCCATATCAATGAGCAGTTCTTC. Translated: CASRDRTSHINEQFF. Together with reference TRBV5-4 and TRBJ2-1, the CDR3 gives the full variable domain: ETGVTQSPTHLIKTRGQQVTLRCSSQSGHNTVSWYQQALGQGPQFIFQYYREEENGRGNFPPRFSGLQFPNYSSELNVNALELDDSALYLCASRDRTSHINEQFFGPGTRLTVL.

V usage is TRBV6-1 and J usage is TRBJ2-2; D possibly corresponds to TRBD1 (5 bases). Trimming stripped 3 bases from V and 2 bases from J, with 10 bases between. The CDR3 is made up of 15 amino acids. CDR1 is MNHNS and CDR2 is SASEGT in the germline V gene. The CDR3 region is CASSEFTGNTGELFF. The CDR3 DNA sequence: TGTGCCAGCAGTGAGTTTACAGGAAACACCGGGGAGCTGTTTTTT.

This sequence joins TRBV19 and TRBJ2-1; 10 nucleotides line up with TRBD2. CDR3 length: 15 residues. V lost 4 bases, J lost 4 bases, and 4 bases stayed unmatched. CDR1 and CDR2 (germline): LNHDA, SQIVND (reference sequence). CDR3 in DNA: TGTGCCAGTAGTACCACTAGCGGGACTTACAATGAGCAGTTCTTC. This sequence encodes CASSTTSGTYNEQFF.

This chain joins TRBV27 and TRBJ1-1, with TRBD1 as a possible D gene (6 bases). This CDR3 contains 14 residues. Germline V gene sequence: CDR1 MNHEY, CDR2 SMNVEV (reference sequence). The V and J ends lost 6 bases and 1 base respectively, with 12 bases between them. The CDR3 DNA reads TGTGCCAGCAGAACCGACAGGACGAACACTGAAGCTTTCTTT. Translating it yields CASRTDRTNTEAFF.

V gene TRBV7-6 combines with J gene TRBJ2-3; 10 bases are shared with TRBD1. CDR3 length: 14 residues. V shed 0 bases and J 12 bases; nucleotides not matched to a gene: 6. Per germline, CDR1 SGHVS and CDR2 FNYEAQ. CDR3: CASSLAPRQGAQYF. The CDR3, as DNA: TGTGCCAGCAGCTTAGCGCCCCGACAGGGGGCCCAGTATTTT.

The V gene is TRBV18, the J gene TRBJ1-2, with 7 bases aligning to TRBD1. The CDR3 runs 13 residues. The ends lost 3 bases at V and 7 bases at J; junction bases unmatched: 5. The germline gives CDR1 KGHSH, CDR2 LQKENI. CDR3 coding DNA: TGTGCCAGCTCACCGAAACAGGGGTTTGGCTACACCTTC. This gives the protein CASSPKQGFGYTF.

The DNA for the CDR3 is TGTGCCAGCAGTTTGGAACTAGCGGGGGGGCGTACCGGGGAGCTGTTTTTT. Translated: CASSLELAGGRTGELFF. The chain carries TRBV27 and TRBJ2-2, with 13 bases matching TRBD2. This CDR3 is 17 amino acids long. V lost 3 bases to trimming and J lost 5 bases; unmatched junction nucleotides: 6. CDR1 and CDR2 (germline): MNHEY, SMNVEV (reference sequence).

This clone has just a few counts. This chain links TRBV5-6 with TRBJ1-5, with D tentatively TRBD1 (6 bases). V lost 4 bases and J lost 1, with 9 bases in between. This CDR3 spans 14 amino acids. Germline lookup yields CDR1 SGHDT and CDR2 YYEEEE. DNA for the CDR3: TGTGCCAGCAGCGAGACAGGAAGCAATCAGCCCCAGCATTTT. Translated: CASSETGSNQPQHF. Using reference TRBV5-6 and TRBJ1-5 for the parts outside the CDR3, the full variable domain is DAGVTQSPTHLIKTRGQQVTLRCSPKSGHDTVSWYQQALGQGPQFIFQYYEEEERQRGNFPDRFSGHQFPNYSSELNVNALLLGDSALYLCASSETGSNQPQHFGDGTRLSIL.

To note about this clone: This CDR3 is also generated by other DNA sequences in the sample. J is TRBJ2-7 and V is TRBV7-8; 10 bases fit TRBD2. This CDR3 comprises 15 residues. With V trimmed by 1 base and J by 3 bases, 3 bases remained unmatched. Germline assignment: CDR1 SGHVS and CDR2 FQNEAQ. CDR3 DNA: TGTGCCAGCAGCTTAGGTCTAGCGGGAGACTACGAGCAGTACTTC. This sequence encodes CASSLGLAGDYEQYF.

In nucleotides, the CDR3 is TGTGCCAGCAGTCGGAGAAGTCCCCTTACTGCCAATGAGCAGTTCTTC. The encoded protein is CASSRRSPLTANEQFF. The V gene is TRBV7-8, the J gene TRBJ2-1; no definite D call. Germline loops: CDR1 SGHVS, CDR2 FQNEAQ. The V gene lost 6 bases and the J gene lost 6 bases, with 21 bases spanning the gap. The CDR3 length is 16 residues.

This clone was picked up one time. V gene TRBV2 combines with J gene TRBJ2-3, with 9 positions matching TRBD2. The germline V gene encodes CDR1 SNHLY and CDR2 FYNNEI. This CDR3 is 17 amino acids long. V lost 4 bases and J lost 5; bases outside the gene matches: 13. In DNA, the CDR3 is TGTGCCAGCAGTGGACCGACTAGCGGCCCACGGGGAGATACGCAGTATTTT. This encodes CASSGPTSGPRGDTQYF. Full variable domain (missing parts from reference TRBV2 and TRBJ2-3): EPEVTQTPSHQVTQMGQEVILRCVPISNHLYFYWYRQILGQKVEFLVSFYNNEISEKSEIFDDQFSVERPDGSNFTLKIRSTKLEDSAMYFCASSGPTSGPRGDTQYFGPGTRLTVL.

This clone was seen just once. The chain is built from TRBV7-6 and TRBJ1-5; a weak D match, TRBD1 (5 bases). The CDR3 runs 15 residues. V was pared by 0 bases and J by 0 bases, with 6 bases between. Looked up from germline, CDR1 is SGHVS and CDR2 is FNYEAQ. In nucleotides, the CDR3 is TGTGCCAGCAGCTTAGCAGGGGATAGCAATCAGCCCCAGCATTTT. It specifies CASSLAGDSNQPQHF.

This clone was seen once. The chain couples TRBV7-9 to TRBJ1-5; D uncertain. The germline V and J ends were trimmed by 4 bases and 6 bases, with 13 bases remaining between them. This CDR3 spans 14 amino acids. The germline V gene has CDR1 SEHNR and CDR2 FQNEAQ (reference sequence). CDR3 sequence: CASSSGWRRQPQHF. CDR3 in DNA: TGTGCCAGCAGCTCCGGATGGAGGCGTCAGCCCCAGCATTTT.

This clone was detected a few times. The chain employs TRBV2 and TRBJ1-3; unclear D gene. The V and J ends lost 0 bases and 6 bases respectively, with 9 bases between them. The CDR3 contains 14 residues. Germline loops: CDR1 SNHLY, CDR2 FYNNEI. The chain's CDR3 is CASSEAGRLNTIYF. The CDR3 DNA sequence: TGTGCCAGCAGTGAAGCGGGCAGGCTAAACACCATATATTTT.

CDR3 in amino acids: CASNSGSDTQYF. CDR3 DNA: TGTGCCAGTAATTCGGGTTCAGATACGCAGTATTTT. The genes are TRBV19 and TRBJ2-3; D is unclear. The CDR3 consists of 12 residues. Germline CDR1 and CDR2: LNHDA and SQIVND (reference sequence). Trimming took off 7 bases at V and 4 bases at J, with 9 bases between the two ends. The variable domain in full, completed from reference TRBV19 and TRBJ2-3, reads DGGITQSPKYLFRKEGQNVTLSCEQNLNHDAMYWYRQDPGQGLRLIYYSQIVNDFQKGDIAEGYSVSREKKESFPLTVTSAQKNPTAFYLCASNSGSDTQYFGPGTRLTVL.

The chain couples TRBV4-1 to TRBJ2-7; TRBD2 agrees at 15 bases. In germline, CDR1 is MGHRA, CDR2 YSYEKL. The V and J ends lost 3 bases and 4 bases, in that order; junction bases with no gene match: 7. CDR3 length equals 17 residues. The CDR3 spells CASSHDGTSGGWYEQYF. The CDR3, as DNA: TGCGCCAGCAGCCACGATGGGACTAGCGGGGGGTGGTACGAGCAGTACTTC.

The chain couples TRBV5-1 to TRBJ1-1; D uncertain. Germline CDR1 reads SGHRS; CDR2 reads YFSETQ. The ends were cut back, 6 bases at V and 3 bases at J, with 6 bases in the middle. The CDR3 runs to 11 residues. The CDR3: CASIGDTEAFF. CDR3 nucleotides: TGCGCCAGCATCGGGGACACTGAAGCTTTCTTT.

The rearrangement uses TRBV9 and TRBJ2-1; 9 bases are shared with TRBD2. The junction had 7 bases not matched to a gene; V was cut back by 4 bases and J by 2 bases. Looked up from germline, CDR1 is SGDLS and CDR2 is YYNGEE. The CDR3 length is 16 residues. CDR3 loop: CASSPQAGGAYNEQFF. CDR3 nucleotides: TGTGCCAGCAGCCCCCAGGCGGGGGGGGCCTACAATGAGCAGTTCTTC.

The sample holds one count of this clone. Here the CDR3 reads CASALREPLRYTF. The CDR3 DNA reads as TGTGCCAGCGCCCTAAGAGAGCCCCTCCGCTACACCTTC. The J gene is TRBJ1-2, the V gene TRBV11-3; D gene ambiguous. Germline assignment: CDR1 SGHNT and CDR2 YENEEA. The CDR3 is made up of 13 amino acids. V was pared by 8 bases and J by 9 bases, with 19 bases between.